This TCR beta chain was identified during a study of T-cell reconstitution after alpha-beta-depleted transplantation in children. This clonotype was seen a few times. With 1 base removed from V and 10 bases from J, the gap between germline ends came to 14 bases. This CDR3 is built from 14 residues. CDR1 is MNHEY, CDR2 SMNVEV, per germline (reference sequence). Preparation of the TCRbeta library used unique molecular identifiers. A single record per CDR3 protein comes from TCRdb applying MiXCR to the PCR reads. The table has around 380,000 distinct CDR3 sequences, approximately 10% seen once. Specimen: PBMCs from the stem cell graft donor, collected from the stem cell graft. This sequence joins TRBV27 and TRBJ2-1; possibly TRBD1 for D (5 bases). The TCR sequence derives from a human donor who donated a stem cell graft to a child with acute myeloid leukemia. This chain's CDR3 is CASSLLVGQGEQFF. The CDR3 region has the DNA TGTGCCAGCAGTTTATTAGTCGGGCAGGGAGAGCAGTTCTTC.